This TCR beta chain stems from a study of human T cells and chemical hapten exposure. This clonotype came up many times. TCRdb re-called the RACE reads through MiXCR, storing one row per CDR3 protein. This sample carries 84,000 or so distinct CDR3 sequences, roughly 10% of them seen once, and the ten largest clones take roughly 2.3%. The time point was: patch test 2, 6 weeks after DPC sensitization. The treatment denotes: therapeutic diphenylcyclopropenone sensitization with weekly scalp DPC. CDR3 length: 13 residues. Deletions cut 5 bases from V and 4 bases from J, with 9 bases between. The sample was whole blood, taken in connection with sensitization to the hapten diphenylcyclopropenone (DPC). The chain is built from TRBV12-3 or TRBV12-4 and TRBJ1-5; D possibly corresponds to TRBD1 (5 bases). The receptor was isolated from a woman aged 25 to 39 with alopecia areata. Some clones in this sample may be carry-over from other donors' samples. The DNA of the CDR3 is TGTGCCAGCAGTCGGGACGGAAATCAGCCCCAGCATTTT. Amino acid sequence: CASSRDGNQPQHF.